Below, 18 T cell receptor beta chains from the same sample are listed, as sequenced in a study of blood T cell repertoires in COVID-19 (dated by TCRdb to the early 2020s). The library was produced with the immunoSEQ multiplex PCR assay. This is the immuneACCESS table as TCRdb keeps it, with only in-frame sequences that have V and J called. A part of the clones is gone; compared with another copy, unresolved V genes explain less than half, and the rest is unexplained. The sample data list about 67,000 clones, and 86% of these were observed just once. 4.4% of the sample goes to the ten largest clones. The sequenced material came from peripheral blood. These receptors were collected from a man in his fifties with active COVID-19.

CDR3 in DNA: TGTGCCAGCAGCTTGGATCGGGAGTTCACCGGGGAGCTGTTTTTT. Translated: CASSLDREFTGELFF. This chain joins TRBV5-4 and TRBJ2-2, with D perhaps matching TRBD2 (6 bases). Germline assignment: CDR1 SGHNT and CDR2 YYREEE (reference sequence). Trimming cost V 0 bases and J 4 bases, with 10 bases left between them. The CDR3 is made up of 15 amino acids.

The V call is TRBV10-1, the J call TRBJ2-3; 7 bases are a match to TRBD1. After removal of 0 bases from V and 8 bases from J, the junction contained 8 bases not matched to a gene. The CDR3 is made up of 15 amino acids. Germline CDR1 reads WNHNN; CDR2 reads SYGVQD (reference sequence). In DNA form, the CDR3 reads TGCGCCAGCAGTGAGTCCGACCTACAGGGGTGTACGCAGTATTTT. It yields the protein CASSESDLQGCTQYF.

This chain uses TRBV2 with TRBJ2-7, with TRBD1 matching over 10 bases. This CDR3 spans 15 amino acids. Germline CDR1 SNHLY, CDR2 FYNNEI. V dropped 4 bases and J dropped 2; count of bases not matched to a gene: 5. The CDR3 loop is CASSVKTGGPYEQYF. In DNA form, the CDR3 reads TGTGCCAGCAGTGTTAAGACAGGGGGCCCCTACGAGCAGTACTTC. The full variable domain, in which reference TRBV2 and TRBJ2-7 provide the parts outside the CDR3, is EPEVTQTPSHQVTQMGQEVILRCVPISNHLYFYWYRQILGQKVEFLVSFYNNEISEKSEIFDDQFSVERPDGSNFTLKIRSTKLEDSAMYFCASSVKTGGPYEQYFGPGTRLTVT.

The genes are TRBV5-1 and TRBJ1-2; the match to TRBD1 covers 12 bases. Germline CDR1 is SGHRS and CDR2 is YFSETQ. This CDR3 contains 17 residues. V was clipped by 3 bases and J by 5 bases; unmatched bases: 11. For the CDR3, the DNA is TGCGCCAGCAGCTCCCGGGACAGGGGGCGCAGAGGGTATGGCTACACCTTC. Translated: CASSSRDRGRRGYGYTF.

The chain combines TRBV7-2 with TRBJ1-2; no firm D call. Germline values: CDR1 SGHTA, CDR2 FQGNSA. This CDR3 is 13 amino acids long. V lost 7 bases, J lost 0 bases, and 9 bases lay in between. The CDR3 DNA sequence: TGTGCCAGCACCCAGCGGGCTAACTATGGCTACACCTTC. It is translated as CASTQRANYGYTF.

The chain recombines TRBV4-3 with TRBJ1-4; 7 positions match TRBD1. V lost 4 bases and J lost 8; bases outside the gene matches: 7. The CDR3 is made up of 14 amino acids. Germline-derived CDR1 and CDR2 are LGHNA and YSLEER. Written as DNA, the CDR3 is TGCGCCAGCAGCCCAGGGGGAGCGATAGAAAAACTGTTTTTT. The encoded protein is CASSPGGAIEKLFF.

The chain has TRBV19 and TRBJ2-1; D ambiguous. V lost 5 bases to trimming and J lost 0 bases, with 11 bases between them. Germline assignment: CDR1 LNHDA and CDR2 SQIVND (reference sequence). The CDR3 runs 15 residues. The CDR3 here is CASSVAYSSYNEQFF. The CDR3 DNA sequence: TGTGCCAGTAGTGTCGCTTATAGCTCCTACAATGAGCAGTTCTTC.

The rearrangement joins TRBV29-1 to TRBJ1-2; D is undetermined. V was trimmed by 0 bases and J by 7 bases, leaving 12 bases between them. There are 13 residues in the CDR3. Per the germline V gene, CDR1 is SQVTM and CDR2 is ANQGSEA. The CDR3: CSVEDRNRFGYTF. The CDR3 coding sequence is TGCAGCGTTGAAGATAGAAATCGGTTTGGCTACACCTTC.

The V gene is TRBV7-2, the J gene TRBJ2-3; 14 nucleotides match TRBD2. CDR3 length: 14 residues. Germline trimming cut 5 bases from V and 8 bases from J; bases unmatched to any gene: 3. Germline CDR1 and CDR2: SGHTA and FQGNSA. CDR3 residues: CASSAGTSGGTQYF. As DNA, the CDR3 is TGTGCCAGCAGCGCCGGGACTAGCGGGGGTACGCAGTATTTT.

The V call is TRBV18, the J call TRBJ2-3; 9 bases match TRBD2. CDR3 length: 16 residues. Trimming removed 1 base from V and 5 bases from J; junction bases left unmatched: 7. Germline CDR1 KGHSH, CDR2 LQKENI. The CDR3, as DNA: TGTGCCAGCTCACCACTGCCGGGACTAGCAATAGATACGCAGTATTTT. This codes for CASSPLPGLAIDTQYF.

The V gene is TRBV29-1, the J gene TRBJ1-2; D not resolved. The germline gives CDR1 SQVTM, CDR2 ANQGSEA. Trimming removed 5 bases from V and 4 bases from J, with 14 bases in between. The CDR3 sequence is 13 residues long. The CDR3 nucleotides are TGCAGCGTTTCCGAGGAACGTATCTATGGCTACACCTTC. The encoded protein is CSVSEERIYGYTF.

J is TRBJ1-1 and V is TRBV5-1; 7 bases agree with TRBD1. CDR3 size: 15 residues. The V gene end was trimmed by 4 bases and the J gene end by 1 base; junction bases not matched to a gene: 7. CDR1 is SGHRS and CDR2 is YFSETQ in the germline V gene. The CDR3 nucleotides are TGCGCCAGCAGCCCCACGGGACAGAGGAACACTGAAGCTTTCTTT. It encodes CASSPTGQRNTEAFF.

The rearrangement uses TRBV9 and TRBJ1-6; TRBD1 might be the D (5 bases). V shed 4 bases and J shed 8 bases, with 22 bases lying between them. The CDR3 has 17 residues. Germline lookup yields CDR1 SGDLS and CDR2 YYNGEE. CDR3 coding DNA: TGTGCCAGCAGCCCCTCAGGGTCCCTTCAGGGCTATTCACCCCTCCACTTT. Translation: CASSPSGSLQGYSPLHF.

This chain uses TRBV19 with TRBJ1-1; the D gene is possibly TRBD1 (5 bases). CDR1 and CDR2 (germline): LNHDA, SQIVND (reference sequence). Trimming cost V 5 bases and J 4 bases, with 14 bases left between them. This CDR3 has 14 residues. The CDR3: CASSPTVRTTEAFF. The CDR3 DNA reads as TGTGCCAGTAGTCCGACAGTTCGTACCACTGAAGCTTTCTTT. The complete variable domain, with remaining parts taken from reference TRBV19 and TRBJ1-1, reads DGGITQSPKYLFRKEGQNVTLSCEQNLNHDAMYWYRQDPGQGLRLIYYSQIVNDFQKGDIAEGYSVSREKKESFPLTVTSAQKNPTAFYLCASSPTVRTTEAFFGQGTRLTVV.

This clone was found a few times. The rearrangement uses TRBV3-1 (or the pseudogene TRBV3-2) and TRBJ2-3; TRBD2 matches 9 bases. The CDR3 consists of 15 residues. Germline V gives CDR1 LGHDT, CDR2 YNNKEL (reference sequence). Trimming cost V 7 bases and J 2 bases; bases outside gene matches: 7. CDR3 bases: TGTGCCAGCACCCCTCTAGCGGGGTTCACAGATACGCAGTATTTT. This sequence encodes CASTPLAGFTDTQYF.

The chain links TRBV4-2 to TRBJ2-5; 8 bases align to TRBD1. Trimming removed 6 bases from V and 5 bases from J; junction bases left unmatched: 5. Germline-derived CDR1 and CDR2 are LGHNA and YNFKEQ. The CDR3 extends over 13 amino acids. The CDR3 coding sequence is TGTGCCAGCAGTCCGGACAGGGAGGAGACCCAGTACTTC. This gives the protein CASSPDREETQYF.

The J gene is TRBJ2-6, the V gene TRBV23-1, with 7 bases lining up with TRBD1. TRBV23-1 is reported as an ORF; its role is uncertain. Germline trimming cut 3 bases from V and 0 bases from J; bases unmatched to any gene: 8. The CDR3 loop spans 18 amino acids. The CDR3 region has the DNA TGCGCCAGCAGTCATAACCGACAGGGACCCTCTGGGGCCAACGTCCTGACTTTC. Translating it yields CASSHNRQGPSGANVLTF.

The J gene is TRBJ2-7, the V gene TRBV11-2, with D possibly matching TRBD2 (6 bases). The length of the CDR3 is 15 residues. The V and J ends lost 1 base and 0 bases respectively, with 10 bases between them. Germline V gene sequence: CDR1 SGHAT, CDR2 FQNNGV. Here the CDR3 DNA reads TGTGCCAGCAGCTTAGTCGGAGGGAGCTCCTACGAGCAGTACTTC. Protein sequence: CASSLVGGSSYEQYF.